This TCR beta chain stems from a study of blood T cell repertoires in COVID-19. Data came from immunoSEQ multiplex PCR; TCRdb stores just in-frame clones and leaves some out. The table records approximately 290,000 clones, approximately 85% of them present only once. The CDR3 length is 16 residues. J lost 3 bases, V lost 4 bases, and 10 bases had no gene match. Per germline, CDR1 KGHSY and CDR2 FQNENV. The receptor's source is a woman under 40 who had recovered from COVID-19. The sample taken for sequencing was PBMCs or T cells enriched from blood (not recorded which). The chain links TRBV16 to TRBJ1-1, with 8 bases aligning to TRBD1. CDR3 in amino acids: CASSRGQGRLDTEAFF. The DNA for the CDR3 is TGTGCCAGCAGCCGTGGACAGGGAAGACTTGACACTGAAGCTTTCTTT.